These 7 T cell receptor beta chains were all obtained from the same sample, sequenced in a study of blood T cell repertoires in COVID-19. The table came from immunoSEQ multiplex PCR; TCRdb's copy has only in-frame clones and leaves some out. This sample has 160,000 or so clones; 79% occur once, and the top ten carry 7% to 10%. Sequenced material: peripheral blood. The receptors stem from a woman aged 55-69 years with COVID-19, enrolled during active disease.

V and J are TRBV29-1 and TRBJ1-2; D is perhaps TRBD1 (5 bases). The CDR3 consists of 14 residues. Looked up from germline, CDR1 is SQVTM and CDR2 is ANQGSEA. V was clipped by 5 bases and J by 14 bases, with 27 bases between them. The CDR3, as DNA: TGCAGCGTTCTGGAAGGGACTGCGGCCCTCGGTGGGACCTTC. It translates to CSVLEGTAALGGTF.

V usage is TRBV7-8 and J usage is TRBJ2-1; 10 bases map to TRBD2. The CDR3 is 15 residues long. Germline V gives CDR1 SGHVS, CDR2 FQNEAQ. The V and J ends lost 8 bases and 4 bases, in that order; junction bases with no gene match: 8. CDR3 in amino acids: CASAVLAGAYNEQFF. The CDR3, as DNA: TGTGCCAGCGCCGTCCTAGCGGGAGCTTACAATGAGCAGTTCTTC.

The gene calls are TRBV29-1 and TRBJ2-7; D perhaps matches TRBD1 (5 bases). The CDR3 is made up of 13 amino acids. V dropped 4 bases and J dropped 5 bases, with 15 bases sitting between them. CDR1 SQVTM and CDR2 ANQGSEA come from the germline V gene. CDR3 nucleotides: TGCAGCGTTGCAGGGCAGGCTACTCACGAGCAGTACTTC. Translating gives CSVAGQATHEQYF.

This clone has just one count. V and J are TRBV6-5 and TRBJ1-3; the match to TRBD1 covers 7 bases. There are 15 residues in the CDR3. Unmatched junction bases numbered 14, after V lost 6 bases and J lost 9 bases. The V gene's germline CDR1 is MNHEY and CDR2 SVGAGI. CDR3 sequence reads: CASSPGQTLVGTIYF. CDR3 sequence (DNA): TGTGCCAGCAGCCCGGGACAGACCTTGGTTGGCACCATATATTTT.

This rearrangement joins TRBV5-6 to TRBJ1-2; a weak D match, TRBD1 (5 bases). Germline V gene lookup returns CDR1 SGHDT and CDR2 YYEEEE. Between the trimmed V and J ends, which lost 7 bases and 5 bases, there was a span of 15 bases. The CDR3 contains 13 residues. The CDR3 sequence: CASARRGLYGYTF. DNA of the CDR3: TGTGCCAGCGCTCGGAGGGGTCTTTATGGCTACACCTTC.

The chain is built from TRBV7-9 and TRBJ1-1, with a possible D match to TRBD1 (5 bases). The CDR3 totals 15 residues. Germline CDR1 and CDR2: SEHNR and FQNEAQ (reference sequence). With 2 bases removed from V and 0 bases from J, the gap between germline ends came to 10 bases. CDR3 amino acids: CASSLQGFMNTEAFF. CDR3 nucleotides: TGTGCCAGCAGCTTACAGGGTTTCATGAACACTGAAGCTTTCTTT.

V is TRBV6-4 and J is TRBJ2-1; 7 bases agree with TRBD1. After removal of 10 bases from V and 5 bases from J, the junction contained 14 bases not matched to a gene. The CDR3 is 15 residues long. Looked up from germline, CDR1 is MRHNA and CDR2 is SNTAGT. For the CDR3, the DNA is TGTGCCACCTCGACGACGGACAGGTTAGACAATGAGCAGTTCTTC. It specifies CATSTTDRLDNEQFF.